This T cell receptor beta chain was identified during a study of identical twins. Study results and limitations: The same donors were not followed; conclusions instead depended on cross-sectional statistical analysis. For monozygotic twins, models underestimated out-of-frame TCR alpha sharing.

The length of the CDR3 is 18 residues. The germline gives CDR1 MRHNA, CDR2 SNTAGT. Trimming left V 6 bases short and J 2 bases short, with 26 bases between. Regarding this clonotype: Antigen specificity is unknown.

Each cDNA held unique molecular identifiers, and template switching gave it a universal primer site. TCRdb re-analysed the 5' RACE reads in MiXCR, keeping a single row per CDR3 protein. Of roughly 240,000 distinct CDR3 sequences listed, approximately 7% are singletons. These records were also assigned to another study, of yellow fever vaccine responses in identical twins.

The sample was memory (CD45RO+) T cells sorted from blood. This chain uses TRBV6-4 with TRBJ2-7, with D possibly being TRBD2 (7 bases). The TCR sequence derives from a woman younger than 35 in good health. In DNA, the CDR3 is TGTGCCAGCAGGTACCCCCGGGGGGACACCGCAGGAACCTACGAGCAGTACGTC. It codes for CASRYPRGDTAGTYEQYV.